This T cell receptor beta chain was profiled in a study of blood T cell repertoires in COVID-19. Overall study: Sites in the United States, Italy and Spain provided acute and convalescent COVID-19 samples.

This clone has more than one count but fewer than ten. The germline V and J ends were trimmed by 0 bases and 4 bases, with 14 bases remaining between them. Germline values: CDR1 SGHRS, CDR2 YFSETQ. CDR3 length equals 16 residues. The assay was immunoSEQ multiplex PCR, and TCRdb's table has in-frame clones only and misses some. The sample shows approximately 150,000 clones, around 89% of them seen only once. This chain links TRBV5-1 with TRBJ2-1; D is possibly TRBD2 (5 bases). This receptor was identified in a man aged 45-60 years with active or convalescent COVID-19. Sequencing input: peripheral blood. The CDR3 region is CASSLETNRGYNEQFF. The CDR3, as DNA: TGCGCCAGCAGCTTGGAAACTAACCGAGGGTACAATGAGCAGTTCTTC.